In this sample, the clone carrying this T cell receptor (beta chain) turned up a few times. Its target is not known. Other nucleotide sequences from this sample produce the same CDR3. This entry is derived from a study of beta chain features in type 1 diabetes. Study findings and constraints: Moderate but significant shortening of TCRB CDR3s was recorded in all four CD4+ subsets from Type 1 diabetes patients.

Germline V gene data show CDR1 as SGHDN and CDR2 as FVKESK. The V end lost 1 base, the J end lost 3 bases, and 6 bases lay between the germline ends. The CDR3 sequence is 13 residues long. Sorted populations were all over 98% pure. The whole isolated RNA underwent reverse transcription, so sequencing captured expressed TCRB transcripts. Naive, central memory and regulatory T cell samples averaged roughly 3.6 million immunoSEQ reads each. Generated by immunoSEQ multiplex PCR, the TCRdb table keeps only in-frame clones and is missing some. The repertoire holds about 660,000 clones, with over 11% as singletons.

The TCR was taken from a man younger than 30 with type 1 diabetes. The rearrangement joins TRBV14 to TRBJ1-2; D is ambiguous. The sequenced material came from naive CD4+ T cells from blood. The CDR3 nucleotides read TGTGCCAGCAGCCAAGGGCAGCACTATGGCTACACCTTC. It encodes CASSQGQHYGYTF. The variable domain in full, completed from reference TRBV14 and TRBJ1-2, reads EAGVTQFPSHSVIEKGQTVTLRCDPISGHDNLYWYRRVMGKEIKFLLHFVKESKQDESGMPNNRFLAERTGGTYSTLKVQPAELEDSGVYFCASSQGQHYGYTFGSGTRLTVV.